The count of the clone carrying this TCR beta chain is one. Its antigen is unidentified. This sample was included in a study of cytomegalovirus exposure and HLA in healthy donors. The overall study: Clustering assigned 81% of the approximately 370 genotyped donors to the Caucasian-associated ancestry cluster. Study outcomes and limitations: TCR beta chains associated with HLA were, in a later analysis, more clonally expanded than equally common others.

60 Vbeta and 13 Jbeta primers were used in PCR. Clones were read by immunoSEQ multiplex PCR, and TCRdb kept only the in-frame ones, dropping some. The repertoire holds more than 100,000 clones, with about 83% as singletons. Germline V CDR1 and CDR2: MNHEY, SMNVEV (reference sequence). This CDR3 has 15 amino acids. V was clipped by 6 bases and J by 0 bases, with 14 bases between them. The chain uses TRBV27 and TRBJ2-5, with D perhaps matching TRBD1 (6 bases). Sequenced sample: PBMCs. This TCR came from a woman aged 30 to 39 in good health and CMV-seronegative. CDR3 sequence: CASRQGFLYQETQYF. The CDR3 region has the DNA TGTGCCAGCAGACAGGGATTCCTGTACCAAGAGACCCAGTACTTC.